Following are 32 T cell receptor beta chains from one sample sequenced in a study of T cells in Graves' hyperthyroidism and ophthalmopathy. Authors of the study amplified TCR beta CDR3 regions from RNA transcripts. HTBI primers drove first-round RT-PCR of the TCR CDR3. TCRdb re-called the multiplex PCR reads with MiXCR, one entry per CDR3 protein. The data hold hundreds of thousands of distinct CDR3 sequences, with just under 45% observed a single time. The sequencing sample was made of peripheral blood or thyroid tissue (not recorded which). The source of these receptors is an adult man with Graves' disease, either hyperthyroidism or ophthalmopathy (not recorded which).

The sample holds many counts of this clonotype. The chain carries TRBV7-9 and TRBJ1-2, with D perhaps matching TRBD1 (5 bases). Germline CDR1 is SEHNR and CDR2 is FQNEAQ (reference sequence). The V end lost 5 bases, the J end lost 0 bases, and 13 bases lay between the germline ends. The CDR3 has 15 residues. The CDR3 DNA reads TGTGCCAGCAGCGCCTGGACAAGTTCTAACTATGGCTACACCTTC. It codes for CASSAWTSSNYGYTF.

This rearrangement joins TRBV5-1 to TRBJ1-6; the D gene is possibly TRBD1 (5 bases). V lost 3 bases to trimming and J lost 3 bases, with 10 bases between them. From germline, CDR1 is SGHRS and CDR2 YFSETQ. The length of the CDR3 is 15 residues. Here the CDR3 DNA reads TGCGCCAGCAGCTCGGAGGGGAACTATAATTCACCCCTCCACTTT. It specifies CASSSEGNYNSPLHF.

This chain connects TRBV5-8 to TRBJ1-1, with no clear D. Trimming pared 8 bases from V and 2 bases from J, leaving 19 bases between. This CDR3 has 15 residues. The germline CDR1 and CDR2 sequences are SGHTS and YDEGEE. As DNA, the CDR3 is TGTGCCAGTAGCCTAGTTACAACGGCAAACACTGAAGCTTTCTTT. This translates into CASSLVTTANTEAFF.

The chain combines TRBV7-9 with TRBJ2-7; D possibly corresponds to TRBD2 (6 bases). The V end lost 1 base, the J end lost 9 bases, and 16 bases lay between the germline ends. The CDR3 spans 14 residues. Germline CDR1 SEHNR, CDR2 FQNEAQ (reference sequence). The chain's CDR3 is CASSLVVEGIVQYF. CDR3 nucleotides: TGTGCCAGCAGCTTAGTGGTGGAGGGAATAGTGCAGTACTTC.

This clonotype was detected ten times or more. J is TRBJ1-1 and V is TRBV25-1, with D uncertain. Deletions cut 2 bases from V and 8 bases from J, with 18 bases between. This CDR3 has 15 amino acids. Per the germline V gene, CDR1 is MGHDK and CDR2 is SYGVNS. The CDR3 loop reads CASSEEGFVSAEAFF. The DNA of the CDR3 is TGTGCCAGCAGTGAAGAGGGATTTGTTTCGGCCGAAGCTTTCTTT.

The chain links TRBV7-8 to TRBJ2-7, with 7 bases matching TRBD2. From germline, CDR1 is SGHVS and CDR2 FQNEAQ. This CDR3 is built from 13 residues. V dropped 6 bases and J dropped 12; count of bases not matched to a gene: 14. The CDR3 is CASSYSRGDAAYF. The CDR3 bases are TGTGCCAGCAGTTACTCTCGGGGGGACGCCGCGTACTTC.

This clonotype was counted only a few times. The chain recombines TRBV7-9 with TRBJ2-7; D is ambiguous. Germline V lookup: CDR1 SEHNR, CDR2 FQNEAQ (reference sequence). The CDR3 runs 14 residues. The germline V and J ends were trimmed by 5 bases and 4 bases, with 15 bases remaining between them. In nucleotides, the CDR3 is TGTGCCAGCAGCCAAGATACCCCCACGTACGAGCAGTACTTC. Its protein product is CASSQDTPTYEQYF. Drawing the rest from reference TRBV7-9 and TRBJ2-7, the complete variable domain is DTGVSQNPRHKITKRGQNVTFRCDPISEHNRLYWYRQTLGQGPEFLTYFQNEAQLEKSRLLSDRFSAERPKGSFSTLEIQRTEQGDSAMYLCASSQDTPTYEQYFGPGTRLTVT.

This clonotype was detected ten times or more. The V gene is TRBV5-8, the J gene TRBJ1-1; D remains ambiguous. V was shortened by 1 base and J by 3 bases, with 7 bases between the two germline ends. There are 13 residues in the CDR3. The germline V gene has CDR1 SGHTS and CDR2 YDEGEE. The CDR3 protein is CASSLRRHTEAFF. The CDR3 nucleotides are TGTGCCAGCAGCTTGCGTCGACACACTGAAGCTTTCTTT.

The gene calls are TRBV15 and TRBJ1-4; TRBD1 matches at 7 bases. V trimming: 0 bases; J trimming: 13 bases; junction bases outside the gene matches: 5. Germline CDR1 is LNHNV and CDR2 is YYDKDF (reference sequence). The CDR3 length is 13 residues. The CDR3: CATSRDLGGVLFF. The CDR3 DNA sequence: TGTGCCACCAGCAGAGATTTAGGGGGCGTACTGTTTTTT.

This clonotype was picked up many times. The chain is built from TRBV2 and TRBJ1-2; maybe TRBD1 (5 bases). Germline V gene lookup returns CDR1 SNHLY and CDR2 FYNNEI. The CDR3 has 15 residues. Trimming stripped 2 bases from V and 4 bases from J, with 14 bases between. CDR3 bases: TGTGCCAGCAGTGAACTCGGGAGGCAGGGCTATGGCTACACCTTC. Its protein product is CASSELGRQGYGYTF.

This chain links TRBV14 with TRBJ2-2; maybe TRBD1 (6 bases). The V end was cut by 4 bases, the J end by 7 bases, with 16 bases between. This CDR3 spans 15 amino acids. Germline values: CDR1 SGHDN, CDR2 FVKESK. The CDR3 is CASSPRVGQYGELFF. CDR3 DNA sequence: TGTGCCAGCAGCCCGCGAGTAGGACAGTACGGGGAGCTGTTTTTT.

This clonotype occurred many times. The CDR3 reads CASSASYGYTF. For the CDR3, the DNA is TGTGCCAGCAGTGCTTCGTATGGCTACACCTTC. The V call is TRBV25-1, the J call TRBJ1-2; D gene unclear. Germline V lookup: CDR1 MGHDK, CDR2 SYGVNS. V lost 4 bases and J 5 bases, leaving 5 bases between the germline ends. The length of the CDR3 is 11 residues.

In its sample, this clonotype was seen many times. The chain has TRBV2 and TRBJ1-4, with D possibly TRBD1 on 6 matching bases. Trimming cost V 6 bases and J 8 bases, with 13 bases left between them. Germline-derived CDR1 and CDR2 are SNHLY and FYNNEI. The CDR3 extends over 13 amino acids. CDR3 bases: TGTGCCAGCAGGGGGGGGCTACGGGAAAAACTGTTTTTT. It codes for CASRGGLREKLFF.

As for this clonotype: This is likely a read error, given that the CDR3 carries no conserved phenylalanine or tryptophan at its end. This chain uses TRBV29-1 with TRBJ2-5; the match to TRBD1 covers 7 bases. Near its end, the DNA agrees better with TRBJ2-7, so the J call may be wrong. The CDR3 sequence is 11 residues long. Germline CDR1 and CDR2: SQVTM and ANQGSEA. The CDR3 reads CSAAGGYEQYL. The DNA of the CDR3 is TGCAGCGCAGCAGGGGGCTACGAGCAGTACCTC.

This clonotype was counted ten times or more. The chain is built from TRBV7-3 and TRBJ1-1; weak D call: TRBD1 (5 bases). The CDR3 totals 13 residues. Between the trimmed V and J ends, which lost 5 bases and 6 bases, there was a span of 13 bases. Looked up from germline, CDR1 is SGHTA and CDR2 is FQGTGA. The CDR3 DNA sequence: TGTGCCAGCAGCGGTGGACAATATCCTGAAGCTTTCTTT. This gives the protein CASSGGQYPEAFF.

Concerning this clonotype: This could be a read error, since a much larger clone is one nucleotide away. CDR3 coding DNA: TGCGCCAGCAGCTTGGGGGCCCAAAATTCACCCCTCCACTTT. Residues: CASSLGAQNSPLHF. The V gene is TRBV5-1, the J gene TRBJ1-6; no reliable D call. This CDR3 is built from 14 residues. Germline V gives CDR1 SGHRS, CDR2 YFSETQ. The V gene lost 0 bases and the J gene lost 7 bases, with 8 bases spanning the gap.

At least ten counts were recorded for this clonotype. Its ends do not fully match the called genes, so a read error is possible. This sequence joins TRBV7-9 and TRBJ1-1; D remains unclear. The CDR3 covers 14 residues. Germline V CDR1 and CDR2: SEHNR, FQNEAQ (reference sequence). CDR3 amino acids: CASSLEGGVTEAFF. CDR3 bases: TGCGCCAGCAGCTTGGAGGGTGGTGTCACTGAAGCTTTCTTT.

V gene TRBV5-8 combines with J gene TRBJ2-5; 7 bases map to TRBD2. Per germline, CDR1 SGHTS and CDR2 YDEGEE. The CDR3 runs to 16 residues. The junction had 14 bases not matched to a gene; V was cut back by 4 bases and J by 5 bases. DNA of the CDR3: TGTGCCAGCAGCCAAGCACTCGGGGGGTCGGTTGAGACCCAGTACTTC. Its protein is CASSQALGGSVETQYF.

The genes are TRBV6-5 and TRBJ1-2; D is unclear. The CDR3 is made up of 13 amino acids. Germline loops: CDR1 MNHEY, CDR2 SVGAGI. V lost 8 bases and J lost 7, with 17 bases in between. Here the CDR3 DNA reads TGTGCCAGCCTTAACTCCCTACACGGTGGCTACACCTTC. This translates into CASLNSLHGGYTF.

The CDR3 DNA reads TGTGCCAGCAGGTACCCCGCGCGACAGGGGGCTGACGAGCAGTACTTC. This sequence encodes CASRYPARQGADEQYF. The chain combines TRBV2 with TRBJ2-7; 10 bases fit TRBD1. Trimming removed 6 bases from V and 5 bases from J; junction bases left unmatched: 13. The CDR3 extends over 16 amino acids. The germline V gene encodes CDR1 SNHLY and CDR2 FYNNEI.

This chain uses TRBV7-9 with TRBJ2-7; 9 bases are a match to TRBD1. V gave up 3 bases and J gave up 4 bases; unmatched junction bases: 10. Germline values: CDR1 SEHNR, CDR2 FQNEAQ (reference sequence). CDR3 size: 16 residues. CDR3 coding DNA: TGTGCCAGCAGCTTCCGGGACAGGGAGGGCCTTTACGAGCAGTACTTC. It is translated as CASSFRDREGLYEQYF.

The chain uses TRBV7-2 and TRBJ2-7; D may be TRBD1 (5 bases). The germline V and J ends were trimmed by 6 bases and 4 bases, with 16 bases remaining between them. Germline CDR1 SGHTA, CDR2 FQGNSA. CDR3 length: 14 amino acids. CDR3 sequence: CASSFHRRLYEQYF. DNA of the CDR3: TGTGCCAGCAGTTTTCACAGGAGATTATACGAGCAGTACTTC.

The chain employs TRBV25-1 and TRBJ1-2, with a tentative D call TRBD1 (5 bases). Germline values: CDR1 MGHDK, CDR2 SYGVNS. The CDR3 totals 13 residues. The V gene lost 8 bases and the J gene lost 3 bases, with 13 bases spanning the gap. This CDR3 reads CASVADNDYGYTF. CDR3 nucleotides: TGTGCCAGCGTTGCGGACAACGACTATGGCTACACCTTC.

The rearrangement uses TRBV7-9 and TRBJ2-6, with D unclear. CDR3 size: 17 residues. Per the germline V gene, CDR1 is SEHNR and CDR2 is FQNEAQ (reference sequence). Between the trimmed V and J ends, which lost 1 base and 0 bases, there was a span of 10 bases. The CDR3 is CASSLVWPSSGANVLTF. The CDR3 DNA sequence: TGTGCCAGCAGCTTAGTCTGGCCGAGCTCTGGGGCCAACGTCCTGACTTTC.

CDR3: CSARGMTGDRGFRDGYTF. DNA for the CDR3: TGCAGTGCTAGAGGAATGACAGGGGACAGGGGATTTCGGGATGGCTACACCTTC. This chain connects TRBV20-1 to TRBJ1-2; the match to TRBD1 covers 10 bases. After removal of 1 base from V and 6 bases from J, the junction contained 17 bases not matched to a gene. The germline V gene has CDR1 DFQATT and CDR2 SNEGSKA (reference sequence). CDR3 length equals 18 residues.

The J gene is TRBJ1-6, the V gene TRBV20-1, with a tentative D call TRBD1 (6 bases). V was pared by 0 bases and J by 10 bases, with 13 bases between. CDR3 size: 14 residues. The germline CDR1 and CDR2 sequences are DFQATT and SNEGSKA (reference sequence). The CDR3 region is CSARDLGAQSPLHF. The CDR3 nucleotides are TGCAGTGCTAGAGATTTGGGGGCGCAGTCACCCCTCCACTTT.

As to this clonotype: A clone one base away is much larger, so this may be a read error. The chain is built from TRBV29-1 and TRBJ1-3; TRBD1 agrees at 7 bases. The CDR3 extends over 14 amino acids. CDR1 and CDR2 from the germline V gene are SQVTM and ANQGSEA. The CDR3 nucleotides are TGCAGCGTTGGGTACAGGGGCTCTGGAAACACCATATGTTTT. Its protein is CSVGYRGSGNTICF.

This chain connects TRBV9 to TRBJ1-2, with a weak D call TRBD1 (5 bases). V lost 7 bases and J 4 bases, leaving 23 bases between the germline ends. The CDR3 has 16 residues. Germline values: CDR1 SGDLS, CDR2 YYNGEE. CDR3 amino acids: CASSPEVNRILYGYTF. CDR3 nucleotides: TGTGCCAGCTCACCGGAGGTTAACAGGATCCTCTATGGCTACACCTTC.

This clonotype was recorded a few times. J is TRBJ2-1 and V is TRBV25-1; 8 bases agree with TRBD2. Germline V gene sequence: CDR1 MGHDK, CDR2 SYGVNS. The CDR3 totals 15 residues. Germline trimming cut 6 bases from V and 7 bases from J; bases unmatched to any gene: 11. CDR3 loop: CASSETSGKTNEQFF. The CDR3, as DNA: TGTGCCAGCAGCGAAACTAGCGGCAAAACTAATGAGCAGTTCTTC.

V usage is TRBV20-1 and J usage is TRBJ2-7; D is unclear. There are 13 residues in the CDR3. The germline CDR1 and CDR2 sequences are DFQATT and SNEGSKA (reference sequence). Deletions cut 6 bases from V and 5 bases from J, with 17 bases between. The CDR3 loop reads CSAVSRNRDEQYF. CDR3 coding DNA: TGCAGTGCCGTCTCGCGGAATAGGGACGAGCAGTACTTC.

The rearrangement links TRBV10-2 to TRBJ1-5; TRBD1 aligns across 12 bases. Germline V gene lookup returns CDR1 WSHSY and CDR2 SAAADI. This CDR3 has 15 residues. J was trimmed by 7 bases and V by 3 bases; bases with no gene match: 4. The CDR3 DNA is TGCGCCAGCAGTGAAGGGACAGGGGGCGGGCAGCCCCAGCATTTT. This encodes CASSEGTGGGQPQHF.

CDR3 sequence: CASSLAGLAGRSYNEQFF. DNA for the CDR3: TGTGCCAGCAGCTTAGCGGGACTAGCGGGTCGCTCCTACAATGAGCAGTTCTTC. The rearrangement links TRBV7-9 to TRBJ2-1; 12 nucleotides agree with TRBD2. V shed 0 bases, J shed 0 bases, and the junction held 3 bases outside the gene matches. This CDR3 contains 18 residues. Germline CDR1 is SEHNR and CDR2 is FQNEAQ (reference sequence).